This is a list of T cell receptor beta chains from one sample in a study of shared clonotypes between healthy human individuals. Only in-frame clones appear in the TCRdb table, and some are missing; sequencing was by immunoSEQ multiplex PCR. Of 2,500,000 or so clones detected, approximately 90% appear once; the ten largest clones hold about 0.41%. The sample was naive CD4+ T cells from PBMCs. These receptors were obtained from a young man in good health. Some clones in this sample may be carry-over from other donors' samples. CDR3s include the opening cysteine and the closing phenylalanine or tryptophan. Each record gives: J gene, D gene, V gene, clone size, CDR3 DNA, CDR3 protein. D genes are given only for firm matches. Rows may omit the clone size; those that give it use once, few, many or a size class.

TRBJ2-3 | TRBD1 | TRBV6-6 | NA | TGTGCCAGCAAAAGGACAGGGTATGGGATCACAGATACGCAGTATTTT | CASKRTGYGITDTQYF
TRBJ1-1 | NA | TRBV11-2 | NA | TGTGCCAGCAGCTCACAGGGTAACACTGAAGCTTTCTTT | CASSSQGNTEAFF
TRBJ1-6 | NA | TRBV5-1 | NA | TGCGCCAGCAGCTTGAGTAATTCACCCCTCCACTTT | CASSLSNSPLHF
TRBJ2-1 | NA | TRBV28 | NA | TGTGCCAGCAGAAACCGGGACTCCGGATACAATGAGCAGTTCTTC | CASRNRDSGYNEQFF
TRBJ2-7 | NA | TRBV18 | NA | TGTGCCAGCTCACCGCGCGGAGGGCCAATCGACGAGCAGTACTTC | CASSPRGGPIDEQYF
TRBJ2-7 | NA | TRBV2 | NA | TGTGCCAGCAGGGACACAGGGCCCTACGAGCAGTACTTC | CASRDTGPYEQYF
TRBJ1-2 | TRBD1 | TRBV30 | NA | TGTGCCTGGAGTGCTGACAGGGGGAGCTATGGCTACACCTTC | CAWSADRGSYGYTF
TRBJ2-2 | TRBD2 | TRBV27 | NA | TGTGCCAGCAGCCGGCGACTAGCGGGAGAATTAATCGGGGAGCTGTTTTTT | CASSRRLAGELIGELFF
TRBJ2-3 | NA | TRBV30 | NA | TGTGCCTGGAGTTGGCAGACGAGGGATACGCAGTATTTT | CAWSWQTRDTQYF
TRBJ2-7 | NA | TRBV28 | NA | TGTGCCAGCAGTTTTCGGGACCGGGACAAAACCTACGAGCAGTACTTC | CASSFRDRDKTYEQYF
TRBJ2-1 | NA | TRBV7-2 | NA | TGTGCCAGCAGCTCCCTGGGGAACAATGAGCAGTTCTTC | CASSSLGNNEQFF
TRBJ2-7 | NA | TRBV15 | NA | TGTGCCACCAGCAGAGGAGGCAGCCGCTACGAGCAGTACTTC | CATSRGGSRYEQYF
TRBJ2-1 | NA | TRBV21-1 | NA | TGTGCCAGCAGCAAGACTAGCGGGAGTAAGAATGAGCAGTTCTTC | CASSKTSGSKNEQFF
TRBJ1-5 | NA | TRBV6-1 | NA | TGTGCCAGCAGAGGACACCTCTATAGCAATCAGCCCCAGCATTTT | CASRGHLYSNQPQHF
TRBJ2-3 | NA | TRBV28 | once | TGTGCCAGCAGTTCCCCCAGGGGTCAGGAGAGCACAGATACGCAGTATTTT | CASSSPRGQESTDTQYF
TRBJ2-2 | TRBD2 | TRBV5-1 | NA | TGCGCCAGCAGCCTGGATTTAGCGGGGGCGAACACCGGGGAGCTGTTTTTT | CASSLDLAGANTGELFF
TRBJ2-3 | TRBD2 | TRBV5-1 | NA | TGCGCCAGCAGCTTGGCGGGCGGGGGACTACCGAGCACAGATACGCAGTATTTT | CASSLAGGGLPSTDTQYF
TRBJ1-1 | TRBD1 | TRBV28 | NA | TGTGCCAGCAGCGGACAGGGAGGGACTGAAGCTTTCTTT | CASSGQGGTEAFF
TRBJ2-1 | TRBD1 | TRBV10-1 | NA | TGCGCCAGCAGTGTCCGGGACAGGGGCAACAATGAGCAGTTCTTC | CASSVRDRGNNEQFF
TRBJ1-5 | TRBD1 | TRBV28 | NA | TGTGCCTGCGACAGGACAGGTGTCTATCAGCCCCAGCATTTT | CACDRTGVYQPQHF
TRBJ2-7 | NA | TRBV18 | NA | TGTGCCAGCTCACCCTCCCGGGGCTCCTACGAGCAGTACTTC | CASSPSRGSYEQYF
TRBJ2-7 | NA | TRBV6-5 | NA | TGTGCCAGCAGACCCGCCGTGGGTCCAACCTACGAGCAGTACTTC | CASRPAVGPTYEQYF
TRBJ2-7 | TRBD2 | TRBV4-3 | NA | TGCGCCAGCAGCCATCAAGCGGGAGAATCCTACGAGCAGTACTTC | CASSHQAGESYEQYF
TRBJ2-7 | TRBD2 | TRBV27 | NA | TGTGCCAGCAGTTTTCGTGGCGGGAGTGTCAACGAGCAGTACTTC | CASSFRGGSVNEQYF
TRBJ2-3 | NA | TRBV29-1 | NA | TGCAGCGTTGAAGCGGGGCAAGCAGATACGCAGTATTTT | CSVEAGQADTQYF
TRBJ2-5 | TRBD2 | TRBV4-2 | NA | TGTGCCAGCAGCCAAGTCTGGGTGGGAGGGCACCAAGAGACCCAGTACTTC | CASSQVWVGGHQETQYF
TRBJ2-1 | TRBD2 | TRBV10-3 | once | TGTGCCATCAGTGGATTAGCGGGAGGTTGGGGCAATGAGCAGTTCTTC | CAISGLAGGWGNEQFF
TRBJ1-3 | NA | TRBV11-2 | NA | TGTGCCAGCAGCCGTCCCAAGCAGGGCTCTGGAAACACCATATATTTT | CASSRPKQGSGNTIYF
TRBJ2-7 | NA | TRBV19 | NA | TGTGCCAGTAGCAGAATAAACAGGGCCTACGAGCAGTACTTC | CASSRINRAYEQYF
TRBJ2-2 | TRBD2 | TRBV5-1 | NA | TGCGCCAGCAGCTTAAGGACTAGCAACACCGGGGAGCTGTTTTTT | CASSLRTSNTGELFF
TRBJ2-7 | TRBD1 | TRBV9 | NA | TGTGCCAGCAGCACCCGGGACAGGGGTATGGGGGAGGCGCCTTACGAGCAGTACTTC | CASSTRDRGMGEAPYEQYF
TRBJ2-7 | NA | TRBV2 | NA | TGTGCCAGCGGTCGGGGCTCCTACGAGCAGTACTTC | CASGRGSYEQYF
TRBJ1-2 | NA | TRBV9 | NA | TGTGCCAGCAGCGAGGGCCCGGGGGATACTGGCTACACCTTC | CASSEGPGDTGYTF
TRBJ1-1 | NA | TRBV7-3 | NA | TGTGCCAGCAGCTTAACGGCAGGGGCGAGGACTGAAGCTTTCTTT | CASSLTAGARTEAFF
TRBJ2-7 | TRBD1 | TRBV6-6 | NA | TGTGCCAGCAAGAGGTGGGACAGGATATACGAGCAGTACTTC | CASKRWDRIYEQYF
TRBJ1-2 | NA | TRBV28 | NA | TGTGCCAGCAGCTCCCCGGGCCAGGACTATGGCTACACCTTC | CASSSPGQDYGYTF
TRBJ2-7 | TRBD1 | TRBV4-3 | NA | TGCGCCAGCAGCCAAGGGCAGGGGGAGTACGAGCAGTACTTC | CASSQGQGEYEQYF
TRBJ1-4 | NA | TRBV30 | NA | TGTGCCTGGAACCCAGGAACAAATGAAAAACTGTTTTTT | CAWNPGTNEKLFF